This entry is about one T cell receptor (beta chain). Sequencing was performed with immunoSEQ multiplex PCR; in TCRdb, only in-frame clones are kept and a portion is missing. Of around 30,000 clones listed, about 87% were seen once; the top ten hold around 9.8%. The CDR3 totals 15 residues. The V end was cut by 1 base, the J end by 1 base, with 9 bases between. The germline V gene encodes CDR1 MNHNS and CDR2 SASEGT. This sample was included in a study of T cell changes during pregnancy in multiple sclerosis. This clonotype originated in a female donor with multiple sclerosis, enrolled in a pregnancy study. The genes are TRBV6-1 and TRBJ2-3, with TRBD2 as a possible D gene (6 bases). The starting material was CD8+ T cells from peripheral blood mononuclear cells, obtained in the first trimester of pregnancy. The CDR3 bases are TGTGCCAGCAGTGAAGAAACGGGGGGCACAGATACGCAGTATTTT. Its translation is CASSEETGGTDTQYF.